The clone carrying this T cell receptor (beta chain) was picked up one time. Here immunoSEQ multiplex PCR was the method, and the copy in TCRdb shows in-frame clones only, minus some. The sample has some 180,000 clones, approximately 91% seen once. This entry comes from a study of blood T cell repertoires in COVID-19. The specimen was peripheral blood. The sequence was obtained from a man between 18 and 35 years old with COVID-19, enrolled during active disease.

CDR3 sequence reads: CASSSRHSDTQYF. CDR3 DNA: TGTGCCAGCAGCTCTCGACATTCAGATACGCAGTATTTT. The chain combines TRBV7-2 with TRBJ2-3; no firm D call. The length of the CDR3 is 13 residues. The germline gives CDR1 SGHTA, CDR2 FQGNSA. V lost 4 bases and J lost 4, with 9 bases in between.